This is a list of T cell receptor beta chains from one sample in a study of shared clonotypes between healthy human individuals. The protocol was immunoSEQ multiplex PCR, while the TCRdb copy is restricted to in-frame clones and leaves out a portion. The sample shows about a million clones, under 80% of them seen only once. The sample consisted of memory CD4+ T cells sorted from blood. The origin of the receptors is a man between 18 and 35 years old in good health. Both conserved end residues are part of each CDR3. Each record gives: V gene, CDR3 length, D gene, J gene, clone size, CDR3 DNA, CDR3 protein. D genes are given only for firm matches. Clone sizes are given selectively: once, few, many, or a class where the clone is expanded.

V: TRBV9
length: 16
D: TRBD2
J: TRBJ2-1
size: few
DNA: TGTGCCAGCAGCGTGATAGCGGGAGGCTCCTACAATGAGCAGTTCTTC
CDR3: CASSVIAGGSYNEQFF

V: TRBV6-1
length: 12
D: TRBD1
J: TRBJ2-5
size: few
DNA: TGTGCCAGCAGTGGACAGGGGGAGACCCAGTACTTC
CDR3: CASSGQGETQYF

V: TRBV10-3
length: 13
D: -
J: TRBJ1-2
size: -
DNA: TGTGCCATCAGTGAACAATTGGGAAACGGCTACACCTTC
CDR3: CAISEQLGNGYTF

V: TRBV5-5
length: 15
D: -
J: TRBJ2-7
size: -
DNA: TGTGCCAGCAGCTTGGAGGGACTCGAGTCCGGCGAGCAGTACTTC
CDR3: CASSLEGLESGEQYF

V: TRBV28
length: 12
D: -
J: TRBJ1-1
size: few
DNA: TGTGCCAGCAGTTGGGGTCCGGCTGAAGCTTTCTTT
CDR3: CASSWGPAEAFF

V: TRBV29-1
length: 13
D: -
J: TRBJ2-3
size: -
DNA: TGCAGCGTAACGGGACTCCACACAGATACGCAGTATTTT
CDR3: CSVTGLHTDTQYF

V: TRBV28
length: 10
D: -
J: TRBJ2-7
size: -
DNA: TGTGCCAGCCCTCCTATACTCCCCCTGTTC
CDR3: CASPPILPLF

V: TRBV7-7
length: 15
D: TRBD1
J: TRBJ2-3
size: -
DNA: TGTGCTAGCAGCTTACGTGGACAGGACACAGATACGCAGTATTTT
CDR3: CASSLRGQDTDTQYF

V: TRBV7-2
length: 16
D: -
J: TRBJ2-2
size: -
DNA: TGTGCCAGCAGCCTCGTGGCGGCTAAGAACACCGGGGAGCTGTTTTTT
CDR3: CASSLVAAKNTGELFF

V: TRBV9
length: 15
D: -
J: TRBJ2-3
size: -
DNA: TGTGCCAGCAGCGTAGACACCCTGGGCACAGATACGCAGTATTTT
CDR3: CASSVDTLGTDTQYF

V: TRBV5-5
length: 16
D: TRBD1
J: TRBJ1-3
size: -
DNA: TGTGCCAGCAGCTGGGGAACAGGGGATGCTGGAAACACCATATATTTT
CDR3: CASSWGTGDAGNTIYF

V: TRBV18
length: 13
D: -
J: TRBJ2-3
size: -
DNA: TGTGCCAGCTCACCTTCCCTCGTAGATACGCAGTATTTT
CDR3: CASSPSLVDTQYF

V: TRBV28
length: 14
D: TRBD1
J: TRBJ1-5
size: few
DNA: TGTGCCAGCAGCACAGGACAGGGTAATCAGCCCCAGCATTTT
CDR3: CASSTGQGNQPQHF

V: TRBV28
length: 14
D: TRBD1
J: TRBJ2-7
size: -
DNA: TGTGCCAGCAGCCGGCCGGGACAGTTCTACGAGCAGTACTTC
CDR3: CASSRPGQFYEQYF

V: TRBV5-1
length: 16
D: -
J: TRBJ2-1
size: -
DNA: TGCGCCAGCAGCTCGGGACCATCTGGGGCCTACAATGAGCAGTTCTTC
CDR3: CASSSGPSGAYNEQFF

V: TRBV9
length: 16
D: TRBD2
J: TRBJ2-7
size: -
DNA: TGTGCCAGCAGCGAATCCCTACTAGCGAACCCCTACGAGCAGTACTTC
CDR3: CASSESLLANPYEQYF

V: TRBV12-5
length: 17
D: TRBD2
J: TRBJ2-2
size: -
DNA: TGTGCTAGTGGTTTGGTATTCGGGAGGCGCTTGACCGGGGAGCTGTTTTTT
CDR3: CASGLVFGRRLTGELFF

V: TRBV19
length: 13
D: TRBD2
J: TRBJ2-1
size: -
DNA: TGTGCCAGTAGTTCCGGACTAGCTACCTTACAGTTCTTC
CDR3: CASSSGLATLQFF

V: TRBV11-2
length: 15
D: -
J: TRBJ1-4
size: -
DNA: TGTGCCAGCAGCATTACAGGGTTCGGCACTGAAAAACTGTTTTTT
CDR3: CASSITGFGTEKLFF

V: TRBV4-3
length: 16
D: -
J: TRBJ1-4
size: once
DNA: TGCGCCAGCAGCCAGGGGTCGTTGGCAGGGTATGAAAAACTGTTTTTT
CDR3: CASSQGSLAGYEKLFF

V: TRBV5-1
length: 15
D: -
J: TRBJ2-3
size: once
DNA: TGCGCCAGCAGCCTAGACTTGAATCGACCAGATACGCAGTATTTT
CDR3: CASSLDLNRPDTQYF

V: TRBV29-1
length: 13
D: -
J: TRBJ2-3
size: -
DNA: TGCAGCCCGGCGGAGCTAGCTGGAGATACGCAGTATTTT
CDR3: CSPAELAGDTQYF

V: TRBV7-2
length: 12
D: -
J: TRBJ2-7
size: -
DNA: TGTGCCAGCAGCCGGAGGACGGAAGAGCAGTACTTC
CDR3: CASSRRTEEQYF

V: TRBV14
length: 12
D: -
J: TRBJ2-1
size: -
DNA: TGTGCCAGCAGCCAAGTAGGGAATGAGCAGTTCTTC
CDR3: CASSQVGNEQFF

V: TRBV5-6
length: 13
D: -
J: TRBJ1-2
size: -
DNA: TGTGCCAGCAGCTTGGACACAGTCTATGGCTACACCTTC
CDR3: CASSLDTVYGYTF

V: TRBV19
length: 15
D: -
J: TRBJ2-6
size: -
DNA: TGTGCCAGTACCACCTACAGCTCTGGGGCCAACGTCCTGACTTTC
CDR3: CASTTYSSGANVLTF

V: TRBV14
length: 14
D: -
J: TRBJ2-2
size: -
DNA: TGTGCCAGCAGCCCCTATAGAAACACCGGGGAGCTGTTTTTT
CDR3: CASSPYRNTGELFF

V: TRBV2
length: 13
D: TRBD1
J: TRBJ1-5
size: -
DNA: TGTGCCAGCAGTGGGGACAGTAATCAGCCCCAGCATTTT
CDR3: CASSGDSNQPQHF

V: TRBV15
length: 15
D: -
J: TRBJ1-6
size: -
DNA: TGTGCCACCAGCAGAGATCCCGACAACCAATCACCCCTCCACTTT
CDR3: CATSRDPDNQSPLHF

V: TRBV18
length: 13
D: -
J: TRBJ1-2
size: -
DNA: TGTGCCAGCTCACCGCAGGAGGAGCACGGCTACACCTTC
CDR3: CASSPQEEHGYTF

V: TRBV5-1
length: 14
D: -
J: TRBJ1-3
size: -
DNA: TGCGCCAGCAGCCAAGGTAACTCTGGAAACACCATATATTTT
CDR3: CASSQGNSGNTIYF